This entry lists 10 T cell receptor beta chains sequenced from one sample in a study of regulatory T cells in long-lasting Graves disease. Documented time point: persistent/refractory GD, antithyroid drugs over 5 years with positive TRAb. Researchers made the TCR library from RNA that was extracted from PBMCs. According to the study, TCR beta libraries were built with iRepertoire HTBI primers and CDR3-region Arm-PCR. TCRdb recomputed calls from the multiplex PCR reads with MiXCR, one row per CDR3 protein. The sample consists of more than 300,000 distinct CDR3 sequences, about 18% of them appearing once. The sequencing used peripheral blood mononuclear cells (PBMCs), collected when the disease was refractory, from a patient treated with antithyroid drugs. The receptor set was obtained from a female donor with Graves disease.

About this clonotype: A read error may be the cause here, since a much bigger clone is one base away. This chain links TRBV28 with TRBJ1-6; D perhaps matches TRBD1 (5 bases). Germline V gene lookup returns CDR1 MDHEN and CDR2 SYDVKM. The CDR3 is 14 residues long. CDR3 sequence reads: CASSLVGLNSSLHF. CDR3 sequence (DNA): TGTGCCAGCAGTTTAGTGGGACTAAATTCATCCCTCCACTTT. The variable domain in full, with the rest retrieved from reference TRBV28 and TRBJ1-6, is DVKVTQSSRYLVKRTGEKVFLECVQDMDHENMFWYRQDPGLGLRLIYFSYDVKMKEKGDIPEGYSVSREKKERFSLILESASTNQTSMYLCASSLVGLNSSLHFGNGTRLTVT.

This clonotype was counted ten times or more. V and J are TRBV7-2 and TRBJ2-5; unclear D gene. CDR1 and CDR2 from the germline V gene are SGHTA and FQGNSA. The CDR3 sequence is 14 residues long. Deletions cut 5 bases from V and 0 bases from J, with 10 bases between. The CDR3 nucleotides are TGTGCCAGCAGCGCCGGGTACTACCAAGAGACCCAGTACTTC. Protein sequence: CASSAGYYQETQYF.

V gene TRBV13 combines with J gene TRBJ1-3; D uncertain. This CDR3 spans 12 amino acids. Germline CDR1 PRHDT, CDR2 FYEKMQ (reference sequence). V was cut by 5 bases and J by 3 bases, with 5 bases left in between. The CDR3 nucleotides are TGTGCCAGCAGCACCATTGGAAACACCATATATTTT. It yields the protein CASSTIGNTIYF.

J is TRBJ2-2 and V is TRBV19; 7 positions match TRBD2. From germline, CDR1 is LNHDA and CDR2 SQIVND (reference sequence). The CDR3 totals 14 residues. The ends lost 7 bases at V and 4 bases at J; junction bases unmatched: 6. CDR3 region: CASTWGGSTGELFF. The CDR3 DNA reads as TGTGCCAGTACGTGGGGGGGGTCCACCGGGGAGCTGTTTTTT.

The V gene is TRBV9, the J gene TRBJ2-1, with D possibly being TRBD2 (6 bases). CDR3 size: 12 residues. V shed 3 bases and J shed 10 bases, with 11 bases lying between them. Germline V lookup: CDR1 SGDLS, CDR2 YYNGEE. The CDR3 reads CASSGGDHEQFF. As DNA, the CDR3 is TGTGCCAGCAGCGGGGGGGATCACGAGCAGTTCTTC.

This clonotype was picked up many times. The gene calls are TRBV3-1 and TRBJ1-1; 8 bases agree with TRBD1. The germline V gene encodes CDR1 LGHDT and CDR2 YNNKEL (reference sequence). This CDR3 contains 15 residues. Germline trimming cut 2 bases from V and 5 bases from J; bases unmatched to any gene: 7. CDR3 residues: CASSQRRRQGTEAFF. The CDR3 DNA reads TGTGCCAGCAGCCAACGTCGGAGACAGGGGACTGAAGCTTTCTTT.

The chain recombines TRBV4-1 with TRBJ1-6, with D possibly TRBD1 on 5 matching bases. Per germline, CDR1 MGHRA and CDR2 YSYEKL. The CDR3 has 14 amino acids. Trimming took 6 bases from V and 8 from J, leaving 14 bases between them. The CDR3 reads CASRGKDTHSPLHF. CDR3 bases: TGCGCCAGCAGGGGAAAGGACACCCATTCACCCCTCCACTTT.

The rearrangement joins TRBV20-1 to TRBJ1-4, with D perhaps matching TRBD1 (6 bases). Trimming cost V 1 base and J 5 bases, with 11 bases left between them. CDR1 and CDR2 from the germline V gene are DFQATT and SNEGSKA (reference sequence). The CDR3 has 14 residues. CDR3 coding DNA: TGCAGTGCTAGAGTTGGAACAGGGAATGAAAAACTGTTTTTT. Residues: CSARVGTGNEKLFF.

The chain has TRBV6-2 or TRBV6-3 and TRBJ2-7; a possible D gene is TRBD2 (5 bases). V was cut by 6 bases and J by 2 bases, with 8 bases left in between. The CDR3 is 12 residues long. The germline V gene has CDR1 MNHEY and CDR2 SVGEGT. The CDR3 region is CASRGSAYEQYF. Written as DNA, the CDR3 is TGTGCCAGCAGAGGGAGCGCCTACGAGCAGTACTTC.

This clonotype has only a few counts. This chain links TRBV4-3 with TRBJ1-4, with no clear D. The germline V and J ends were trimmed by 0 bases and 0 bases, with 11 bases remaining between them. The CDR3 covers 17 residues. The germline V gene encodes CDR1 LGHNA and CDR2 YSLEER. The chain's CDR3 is CASSQDRPPPTNEKLFF. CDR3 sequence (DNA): TGCGCCAGCAGCCAAGATCGTCCGCCTCCAACTAATGAAAAACTGTTTTTT.